This is a list of T cell receptor beta chains from one sample in a study of T cell changes during pregnancy in multiple sclerosis. Produced via immunoSEQ multiplex PCR; TCRdb's table is partial and in-frame only. This sample yields approximately 90,000 clones, of which over 90% are seen a single time; about 0.8% belongs to the top ten. Material: peripheral blood, obtained in the third trimester of pregnancy. Every receptor here comes from a female donor with multiple sclerosis, enrolled in a pregnancy study. Each CDR3 is given with its conserved first and last residue. Clone size is shown for a subset of rows, as once, few, many or a class of expanded clone.

clone_size v_call cdr3_aa
. TRBV5-5 CASGSGRPYEQYF
. TRBV7-7 CASSLETGTTGELFF
. TRBV29-1 CSVDPTGPETQYF
. TRBV6-1 CASSDVGQGRFEQYF
. TRBV7-2 CASSQSTGTQWRNTIYF
. TRBV5-1 CASSVGAGGQETQYF
. TRBV19 CASSIDRDTKYYEQYF
. TRBV6-4 CASSRQGANTGELFF
. TRBV28 CASTLMGGSGNEQFF
. TRBV6-1 CAAGGHPRDTQYF
few TRBV11-3 CASSLTVYGYTF
. TRBV6-1 CASSDIGREKTQYF
. TRBV5-1 CASSLVSGVGEQYF
. TRBV7-2 CASSLTLVAEQYF
. TRBV5-1 CASSLARVAGPASPDTQYF
. TRBV27 CASSALTSRNEQFF
. TRBV27 CASLDRGLFLDTIYF
once TRBV6-5 CASRQQQVSGTEAFF
. TRBV30 CAWGATGRNTIYF